These 11 T cell receptor beta chains were all obtained from the same sample, sequenced in a study of shared clonotypes between healthy human individuals. This table comes from immunoSEQ multiplex PCR, and its TCRdb copy is limited to in-frame clones, with some not included. This sample has 950,000 to 1,300,000 clones; about 74% occur once, and the top ten carry about 1.5%. Sequencing used memory CD4+ T cells sorted from blood. The subset: CD45RA-negative fraction. The receptor source for this set is a man in his late teens or twenties in good health.

This chain joins TRBV10-3 and TRBJ2-1; 7 nucleotides agree with TRBD1. The V segment lost 0 bases and the J segment 6 bases; nucleotides outside the gene matches: 8. Germline loops: CDR1 ENHRY, CDR2 SYGVKD. The CDR3 covers 16 residues. The CDR3: CAISESTGNVGNEQFF. CDR3 DNA sequence: TGTGCCATCAGTGAGTCGACAGGGAATGTTGGCAATGAGCAGTTCTTC.

Concerning this clone: Within the sample, other DNA sequences also encode this same CDR3. The chain has TRBV7-2 and TRBJ2-7; a weak D match, TRBD1 (5 bases). In germline, CDR1 is SGHTA, CDR2 FQGNSA. CDR3 length equals 15 residues. V was pared by 4 bases and J by 2 bases, with 15 bases between. CDR3 sequence (DNA): TGTGCCAGCAGCTCCCAGGGCGGTGGCCCCTACGAGCAGTACTTC. Amino acid sequence: CASSSQGGGPYEQYF.

The chain has TRBV7-2 and TRBJ1-5, with D maybe TRBD1 (5 bases). Germline values: CDR1 SGHTA, CDR2 FQGNSA. With 4 bases removed from V and 1 base from J, the gap between germline ends came to 11 bases. This CDR3 spans 15 amino acids. The CDR3 spells CASSSSGTSNQPQHF. CDR3 nucleotide sequence: TGTGCCAGCAGCTCGTCGGGGACCAGCAATCAGCCCCAGCATTTT. The full variable domain, in which reference TRBV7-2 and TRBJ1-5 provide the parts outside the CDR3, is GAGVSQSPSNKVTEKGKDVELRCDPISGHTALYWYRQSLGQGLEFLIYFQGNSAPDKSGLPSDRFSAERTGGSVSTLTIQRTQQEDSAVYLCASSSSGTSNQPQHFGDGTRLSIL.

The rearrangement joins TRBV11-1 to TRBJ2-2; D uncertain. The CDR3 is 15 amino acids. Trimming took 3 bases from V and 2 from J, leaving 10 bases between them. The V gene's germline CDR1 is SGHAT and CDR2 FQDESV (reference sequence). CDR3 coding DNA: TGTGCCAGCAGCTTGAGGCAGGCAAACACCGGGGAGCTGTTTTTT. Residues: CASSLRQANTGELFF.

The chain is built from TRBV11-1 and TRBJ2-2; D may be TRBD1 or TRBD2 (6 bases each). Trimming cost V 1 base and J 5 bases, with 11 bases left between them. Per germline, CDR1 SGHAT and CDR2 FQDESV (reference sequence). The CDR3 contains 15 residues. The CDR3 loop is CASSLEGGRTGELFF. The CDR3 DNA sequence: TGTGCCAGCAGCTTAGAGGGGGGCAGGACCGGGGAGCTGTTTTTT.

This clone was seen a handful of times. Distinct nucleotide sequences in the sample also encode this CDR3. The rearrangement uses TRBV5-4 and TRBJ1-1; D not resolved. CDR1 and CDR2 (germline): SGHNT, YYREEE (reference sequence). The length of the CDR3 is 13 residues. Trimming left V 1 base short and J 2 bases short, with 6 bases between. CDR3 loop: CASSLSRNTEAFF. Here the CDR3 DNA reads TGTGCCAGCAGCTTGAGCCGCAACACTGAAGCTTTCTTT.

This chain links TRBV5-6 with TRBJ1-6, with TRBD1 matching 8 bases. The junction had 19 bases not matched to a gene; V was cut back by 4 bases and J by 10 bases. CDR1 SGHDT and CDR2 YYEEEE come from the germline V gene. This CDR3 region has 18 residues. The CDR3 DNA reads as TGTGCCAGCAGCGGCTACAGGGGGAAGGTCTCGGGGGCCTCACCCCTCCACTTT. Amino acid sequence: CASSGYRGKVSGASPLHF. Combining the CDR3 with reference TRBV5-6 and TRBJ1-6 gives the whole variable domain DAGVTQSPTHLIKTRGQQVTLRCSPKSGHDTVSWYQQALGQGPQFIFQYYEEEERQRGNFPDRFSGHQFPNYSSELNVNALLLGDSALYLCASSGYRGKVSGASPLHFGNGTRLTVT.

The chain recombines TRBV9 with TRBJ2-2; D not certain. Germline V CDR1 and CDR2: SGDLS, YYNGEE. Trimming stripped 5 bases from V and 3 bases from J, with 8 bases between. The CDR3 runs 13 residues. This CDR3 reads CASRKTDTGELFF. CDR3 nucleotide sequence: TGTGCCAGCAGGAAAACGGACACCGGGGAGCTGTTTTTT.

The rearrangement links TRBV4-2 to TRBJ1-6; TRBD1 is a possible D gene (6 bases). CDR1 LGHNA and CDR2 YNFKEQ come from the germline V gene. The CDR3 is 16 residues long. Trimming left V 3 bases short and J 8 bases short, with 17 bases between. The DNA for the CDR3 is TGTGCCAGCAGCCACGGGACACCAAGTAAAGATTCACCCCTCCACTTT. Translated, it gives CASSHGTPSKDSPLHF.

The chain carries TRBV5-1 and TRBJ2-2, with 7 bases aligning to TRBD1. CDR3 length: 14 amino acids. Trimming cost V 4 bases and J 6 bases; bases outside gene matches: 6. The germline V gene has CDR1 SGHRS and CDR2 YFSETQ. The CDR3 region has the DNA TGCGCCAGCAGCAGCGGACAGGTCGCCGGGGAGCTGTTTTTT. Translation gives CASSSGQVAGELFF.

This rearrangement joins TRBV7-2 to TRBJ2-7, with D unclear. Between the trimmed V and J ends, which lost 1 base and 2 bases, there was a span of 9 bases. The CDR3 runs 14 residues. CDR1 is SGHTA and CDR2 is FQGNSA in the germline V gene. The CDR3 reads CASSLGTIPYEQYF. The CDR3 DNA sequence: TGTGCCAGCAGCTTAGGGACCATCCCCTACGAGCAGTACTTC.